The TCR beta chain described here comes from a study of T cell repertoires in cytomegalovirus infection. Background on the study: Researchers turned to recently identified HLA-C-restricted CMV epitopes as well as well-studied HLA-B-restricted ones. An indication of both CMV infection and matching HLA type came from public TCR beta signatures.

Regarding this clonotype: Its antigen remains unknown.

The CDR3 consists of 16 residues. Germline V CDR1 and CDR2: MDHEN, SYDVKM. V dropped 3 bases and J dropped 7 bases, with 21 bases sitting between them. Broader study findings: It was HLA-C-restricted CMV-specific TCR beta clonotypes that dominated the response ex vivo.

Each CDR3 protein gets one entry after TCRdb re-called the reads with MiXCR. Of approximately 770,000 distinct CDR3 sequences detected, 29% appear once; the ten largest clones hold around 14%. The chain combines TRBV28 with TRBJ2-5, with D perhaps matching TRBD2 (6 bases). This receptor was identified in a human donor in good health (CMV status not recorded). Some clones in this sample may be carry-over from other donors' samples. Sequencing used cultured CD8+ T cells from PBMCs, obtained from culture after CMV antigen stimulation. The CDR3 sequence: CASSLRGRGLGGTQYF. In nucleotides, the CDR3 is TGTGCCAGCAGTTTGCGAGGAAGGGGTCTCGGGGGGACCCAGTACTTC. Based on the CDR3 plus reference TRBV28 and TRBJ2-5, the full variable domain is DVKVTQSSRYLVKRTGEKVFLECVQDMDHENMFWYRQDPGLGLRLIYFSYDVKMKEKGDIPEGYSVSREKKERFSLILESASTNQTSMYLCASSLRGRGLGGTQYFGPGTRLLVL.